This T cell receptor beta chain was identified in a study of CD8 T cells in ankylosing spondylitis. On this clonotype: No antigen is known for it.

General observations from the study: Made up of 7 to 9 highly homologous variants, a TCR beta motif appeared characteristic of ankylosing spondylitis blood.

A single record per CDR3 protein comes from TCRdb applying MiXCR to the 5' RACE reads. The table shows about 840,000 distinct CDR3 sequences, with approximately 12% occurring only once. This CDR3 is 12 amino acids long. The germline CDR1 and CDR2 sequences are LGHDT and YNNKEL (reference sequence). After removal of 6 bases from V and 10 bases from J, the junction contained 5 bases not matched to a gene. The material sequenced was blood, either unsorted or a sorted T cell fraction (not recorded which). The chain joins TRBV3-1 to TRBJ2-1, with 8 bases fitting TRBD1. This receptor was obtained from a male donor with ankylosing spondylitis. The CDR3 is CASSFGQGEQFF. DNA for the CDR3: TGTGCCAGCAGTTTCGGACAGGGCGAGCAGTTCTTC.